This T cell receptor beta chain was obtained from a study of vaccination effects on CD4 cells after COVID-19. About the study: It was a median of 72 days after the second dose that post-vaccine samples were obtained. The study, taken as a whole, reports: Healthy vaccinees had only 1 of 255 vaccine-induced clones cross-react with common cold coronaviruses.

Antigen-specific CD4+ T cell clonotypes were called by their expansion after viral peptide-pool culture in ViraFEST. Cultured cells yielded isolated CD4+ T cells after less than 11 days. Each participant was administered two doses of either the BNT162b2 or the mRNA-1273 vaccine. No vaccinee had earlier SARS-CoV-2 infection, and nucleocapsid antibodies were negative. Culturing of under 2.5 million PBMC per well took place with roughly 10 IU/ml IL-2 and 9 to 10 ug/ml peptides. The ends were cut back, 6 bases at V and 1 base at J, with 17 bases in the middle. Germline V gene sequence: CDR1 LNHDA, CDR2 SQIVND (reference sequence). This CDR3 is 16 amino acids long. As regards this clone: Antigen unknown.

The assay was immunoSEQ multiplex PCR, and TCRdb's table has in-frame clones only and misses some. This table has more than 12,000 clones, approximately 68% appearing once. This chain connects TRBV19 to TRBJ2-3; D may be TRBD1 (6 bases). The TCR comes from a human donor who received a COVID-19 vaccine. The sample consisted of CD4+ T cells from PBMCs cultured with SARS-CoV-2 spike peptides, taken after COVID-19 vaccination. The CDR3 spells CASSGPRGTGTDTQYF. The CDR3 nucleotides are TGTGCCAGTAGCGGTCCGAGGGGGACCGGCACAGATACGCAGTATTTT.